The T cell receptor (beta chain) under discussion was sequenced for a study of T cell responses to AZD1222 COVID-19 vaccine. Per germline, CDR1 SEHNR and CDR2 FQNEAQ (reference sequence). The CDR3 loop spans 16 amino acids. Between the trimmed V and J ends, which lost 5 bases and 3 bases, there was a span of 20 bases. The assay was immunoSEQ multiplex PCR, and TCRdb's table has in-frame clones only and misses some. The data hold 85,000 to 120,000 clones, with around 87% observed a single time. The sequence derives from an adult in good health. Sequenced here: peripheral blood, sampled on day 0 of AZD1222 vaccination. The chain joins TRBV7-9 to TRBJ2-7, with D perhaps TRBD1 or TRBD2 (6 bases each). The CDR3 DNA reads TGTGCCAGCAGCCCTCCCCCGGGGGCAAAGGACTACGAGCAGTACTTC. Translated, it gives CASSPPPGAKDYEQYF.